Listed below are T cell receptor beta chains from one sample, sequenced in a study of OX40 agonist ivuxolimab in advanced cancers. The repertoire was sequenced with immunoSEQ multiplex PCR; TCRdb's copy has only in-frame clones and lacks some. Of roughly 77,000 clones in the sample, roughly 92% were seen once. The sequencing here drew on CD4+ or CD8+ T cells sorted from blood, taken in a trial of the OX40 agonist ivuxolimab. These receptors were collected from an adult with an advanced solid tumor such as melanoma, head and neck, liver or kidney cancer. Both conserved end residues are part of each CDR3. D genes are given only for firm matches. Clone size is given for some rows only: seen once, a few or many times, or a class if the clone is expanded.

NA,TRBV18,TRBJ1-4,NA,TGTGCCAGCTCACCACGGGCCGAAGGTGAAAAACTGTTTTTT,CASSPRAEGEKLFF
TRBD1,TRBV30,TRBJ2-5,NA,TGTGCCCGGTCGACAGGGGGCAGGAGGGAGACCCAGTACTTC,CARSTGGRRETQYF
TRBD1,TRBV5-1,TRBJ2-2,NA,TGCGCCAGCAGCCCGGGGACAGGGGGGGCCGGGGAGCTGTTTTTT,CASSPGTGGAGELFF
TRBD1,TRBV30,TRBJ1-2,NA,TGTGCCTGGAGTGTGTCTGGGACAGGGTCGGAAGGCTACACCTTC,CAWSVSGTGSEGYTF
NA,TRBV7-6,TRBJ2-3,NA,TGTGCCAGCAGGACAGGTGCTAGCACAGATACGCAGTATTTT,CASRTGASTDTQYF
TRBD2,TRBV5-1,TRBJ2-3,NA,TGCGCCAGCAGCCCCCCAAGCGGGAGAACAGATACGCAGTATTTT,CASSPPSGRTDTQYF
NA,TRBV30,TRBJ2-7,NA,TGTGGGAATGCCTACGAGCAGTACTTC,CGNAYEQYF
NA,TRBV29-1,TRBJ2-1,NA,TGCAGCGTTGAACCCTATAGGACCTACAATGAGCAGTTCTTC,CSVEPYRTYNEQFF
NA,TRBV30,TRBJ1-3,NA,TGTGCCTGGAGTCCGAAAGCTGGAAACACCATATATTTT,CAWSPKAGNTIYF
NA,TRBV11-2,TRBJ2-7,once,TGTGCCAGCAGCTTAGACAGGTCTGGGAGGGGGCTGCCCTACGAGCAGTACTTC,CASSLDRSGRGLPYEQYF